The text below deals with one T cell receptor (beta chain). This entry is derived from a study of Graves' ophthalmopathy and Graves' hyperthyroidism. Beta-chain TCR CDR3 regions were amplified from RNA transcripts. A first-round RT-PCR used HTBI primers, followed by a second-round multiplex PCR. TCRdb ran MiXCR on the multiplex PCR reads and lists one entry per CDR3 protein. This table has roughly 1.1 million distinct CDR3 sequences, roughly 35% appearing once. The clonotype was recovered from an adult man with Graves' hyperthyroidism. Specimen: peripheral blood or thyroid tissue (not recorded which).

The CDR3 bases are TGTGCCAGCAGCTTAGGGGGCAGCACCTATAATTCACCCCTCCACTTT. Translating gives CASSLGGSTYNSPLHF. The J gene is TRBJ1-6, the V gene TRBV7-2; D might be TRBD1 (5 bases). CDR3 length equals 16 residues. Trimming took 1 base from V and 2 from J, leaving 9 bases between them. Germline loops: CDR1 SGHTA, CDR2 FQGNSA.